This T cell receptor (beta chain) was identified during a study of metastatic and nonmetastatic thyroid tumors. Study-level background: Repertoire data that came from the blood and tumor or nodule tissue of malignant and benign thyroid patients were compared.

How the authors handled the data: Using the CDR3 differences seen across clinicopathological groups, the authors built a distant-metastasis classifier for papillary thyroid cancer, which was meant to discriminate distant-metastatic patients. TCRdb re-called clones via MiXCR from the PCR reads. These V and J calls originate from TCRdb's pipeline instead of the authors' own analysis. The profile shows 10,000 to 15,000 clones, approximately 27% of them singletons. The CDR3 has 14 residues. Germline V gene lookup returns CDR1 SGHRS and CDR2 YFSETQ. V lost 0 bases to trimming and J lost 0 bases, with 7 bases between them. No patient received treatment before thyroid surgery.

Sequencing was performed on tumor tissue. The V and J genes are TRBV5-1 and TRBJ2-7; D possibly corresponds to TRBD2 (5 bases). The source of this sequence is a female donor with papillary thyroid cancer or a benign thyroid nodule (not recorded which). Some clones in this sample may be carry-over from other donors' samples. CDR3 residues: CASSLAGNSYEQYF. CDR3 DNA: TGCGCCAGCAGCTTGGCGGGGAACTCCTACGAGCAGTACTTC. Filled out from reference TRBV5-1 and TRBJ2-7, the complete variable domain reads KAGVTQTPRYLIKTRGQQVTLSCSPISGHRSVSWYQQTPGQGLQFLFEYFSETQRNKGNFPGRFSGRQFSNSRSEMNVSTLELGDSALYLCASSLAGNSYEQYFGPGTRLTVT.